The sample holds a few counts of the clone carrying this TCR beta chain. The data stem from a study of T-cell reconstitution after alpha-beta-depleted transplantation in children. The germline V gene has CDR1 SGHDT and CDR2 YYEEEE. V lost 3 bases to trimming and J lost 4 bases, with 11 bases between them. CDR3 size: 13 residues. Preparation of the TCRbeta library involved a method that used unique molecular identifiers. TCRdb processed the PCR reads anew with MiXCR; each CDR3 protein has one entry. The sample holds approximately 800,000 distinct CDR3 sequences, 15% to 20% seen once. The specimen comprised PBMCs, mostly from graft donor cells, sampled 360 days after TCRalphabeta/CD19-depleted stem cell transplant. This TCR was recovered from a male patient aged 10-17 years who had a stem cell transplant for acute lymphoblastic leukemia, so the T cells may come from the graft donor. This chain connects TRBV5-6 to TRBJ2-7; D is uncertain. The CDR3 DNA reads as TGTGCCAGCAGCTCGTTGGGCCTGTACGAGCAGTACTTC. Encoded protein: CASSSLGLYEQYF.